The T cell receptor beta chain under discussion was sequenced for a study of vaccination and CD4 T cells after COVID-19. Study-level background: Between diagnosis and the drawing of post-COVID samples lay a median roughly 94 days (range 35 to 161).

Oncomine TCR Beta short-read sequencing was applied to DNA from cultured CD4+ T cells. Genomic DNA was extracted from cultured CD4+ T cells. In TCRdb, the PCR reads were re-called with MiXCR into one record per CDR3 protein. The repertoire holds 15,000 to 20,000 distinct CDR3 sequences, with over 40% as singletons. Germline V lookup: CDR1 MNHEY, CDR2 SMNVEV (reference sequence). The CDR3 length is 16 residues. The ends lost 3 bases at V and 3 bases at J; junction bases unmatched: 11. With regard to this clonotype: Its antigen is still unknown.

Indicated treatment: approximately nine-day PBMC culture with coronavirus spike peptide pools or control peptides (ViraFEST assay). The chain joins TRBV27 to TRBJ2-7, with TRBD2 matching over 7 bases. This TCR derives from a human donor who had recovered from COVID-19. The specimen was CD4+ T cells from blood, cultured in vitro. CDR3 residues: CASSFKRGSYSYEQYF. In nucleotides, the CDR3 is TGTGCCAGCAGTTTTAAGCGCGGGAGCTATAGCTACGAGCAGTACTTC.